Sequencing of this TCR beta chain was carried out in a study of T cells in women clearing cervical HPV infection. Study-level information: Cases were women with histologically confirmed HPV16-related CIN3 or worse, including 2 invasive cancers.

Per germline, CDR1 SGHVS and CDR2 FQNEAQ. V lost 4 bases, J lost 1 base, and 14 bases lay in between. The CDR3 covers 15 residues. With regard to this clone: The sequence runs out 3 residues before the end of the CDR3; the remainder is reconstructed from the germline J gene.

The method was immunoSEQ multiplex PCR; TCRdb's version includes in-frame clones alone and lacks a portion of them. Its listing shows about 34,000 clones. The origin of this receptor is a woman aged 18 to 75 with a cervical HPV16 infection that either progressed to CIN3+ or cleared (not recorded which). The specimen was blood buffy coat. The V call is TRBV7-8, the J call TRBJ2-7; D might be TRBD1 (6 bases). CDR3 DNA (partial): TGTGCCAGCAGCTGGACAGAGGCACGATCCTACGAG. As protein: CASSWTEARSYE. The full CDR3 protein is CASSWTEARSYEQYF.